Listed here are 13 T cell receptor beta chains from one sample, sequenced in a study of T cell changes during pregnancy in multiple sclerosis. Clones were sequenced by immunoSEQ multiplex PCR, and TCRdb holds only the in-frame ones, with some missing. This table has 50,000 to 75,000 clones, 90% to 95% appearing once. This material consisted of peripheral blood, taken after pregnancy. The receptors stem from a female donor in good health, enrolled as a control in a pregnancy study.

This clone was counted a few times. The chain has TRBV7-2 and TRBJ1-1; D is ambiguous. This CDR3 contains 13 residues. CDR1 SGHTA and CDR2 FQGNSA come from the germline V gene. Deletions cut 5 bases from V and 1 base from J, with 8 bases between. CDR3 residues: CASSQRGNTEAFF. The CDR3 DNA sequence: TGTGCCAGCAGCCAACGGGGGAACACTGAAGCTTTCTTT.

The chain links TRBV7-2 to TRBJ1-2; D is unclear. The germline V and J ends were trimmed by 5 bases and 7 bases, with 8 bases remaining between them. Looked up from germline, CDR1 is SGHTA and CDR2 is FQGNSA. The CDR3 runs 11 residues. The CDR3 region has the DNA TGTGCCAGCAGCAACCCAGGTGGCTACACCTTC. This encodes CASSNPGGYTF.

CDR3 sequence: CASRDRQSTNEKLFF. In nucleotides, the CDR3 is TGTGCCAGCAGGGATCGACAGAGTACTAATGAAAAACTGTTTTTT. The chain recombines TRBV2 with TRBJ1-4; D might be TRBD1 (5 bases). Looked up from germline, CDR1 is SNHLY and CDR2 is FYNNEI. This CDR3 has 15 amino acids. Trimming pared 6 bases from V and 2 bases from J, leaving 13 bases between.

This rearrangement joins TRBV20-1 to TRBJ2-7; D gene unclear. The CDR3 spans 11 residues. Trimming stripped 5 bases from V and 6 bases from J, with 11 bases between. The germline V gene encodes CDR1 DFQATT and CDR2 SNEGSKA (reference sequence). The CDR3 sequence is CSALRQGEQYF. DNA of the CDR3: TGCAGTGCTCTGAGACAAGGCGAGCAGTACTTC.

CDR3 nucleotides: TGTGCCAGCAGCACGAACGGGGTCCGCGGCAATGAGCAGTTCTTC. It yields the protein CASSTNGVRGNEQFF. V and J are TRBV9 and TRBJ2-1, with D perhaps TRBD2 (5 bases). Germline V gene lookup returns CDR1 SGDLS and CDR2 YYNGEE. Trimming removed 4 bases from V and 6 bases from J, with 17 bases in between. The CDR3 is made up of 15 amino acids.

In its sample, this clone was seen a few times. V gene TRBV19 combines with J gene TRBJ2-7; D ambiguous. The length of the CDR3 is 11 residues. Germline loops: CDR1 LNHDA, CDR2 SQIVND (reference sequence). Trimming took 5 bases from V and 3 from J, leaving 5 bases between them. Here the CDR3 reads CASSSVYEQYF. CDR3 sequence (DNA): TGTGCCAGTAGTTCCGTCTACGAGCAGTACTTC.

V and J are TRBV18 and TRBJ1-2; TRBD1 matches at 9 bases. Trimming at V came to 3 bases and at J to 7 bases, leaving 12 bases not matched to a gene. The CDR3 runs to 16 residues. Germline V gene sequence: CDR1 KGHSH, CDR2 LQKENI. CDR3 sequence: CASSPSGTGRNRGYTF. For the CDR3, the DNA is TGTGCCAGCTCACCTTCCGGGACAGGGAGGAACCGTGGCTACACCTTC.

The chain uses TRBV7-2 and TRBJ1-1, with a possible D match to TRBD1 (6 bases). The CDR3 is made up of 15 amino acids. Germline values: CDR1 SGHTA, CDR2 FQGNSA. Trimming removed 6 bases from V and 5 bases from J, with 19 bases in between. The CDR3 spells CASSPRSDRGTEAFF. The CDR3 DNA is TGTGCCAGCAGTCCTAGATCGGATAGGGGGACTGAAGCTTTCTTT.

The gene calls are TRBV13 and TRBJ2-3; D gene unclear. From germline, CDR1 is PRHDT and CDR2 FYEKMQ (reference sequence). Trimming removed 1 base from V and 7 bases from J, with 15 bases in between. The CDR3 is 15 amino acids. CDR3 bases: TGTGCCAGCAGCTTAGACCCTACAGCAGTAAATACGCAGTATTTT. Its translation: CASSLDPTAVNTQYF.

The rearrangement joins TRBV7-3 to TRBJ1-1; the D is unclear. With 6 bases removed from V and 2 bases from J, the gap between germline ends came to 10 bases. This CDR3 comprises 13 residues. The germline V gene has CDR1 SGHTA and CDR2 FQGTGA. The CDR3 reads CASSQTLNTEAFF. CDR3 sequence (DNA): TGTGCCAGCAGTCAGACTCTAAACACTGAAGCTTTCTTT.

V and J are TRBV6-5 and TRBJ1-1; D is possibly TRBD1 (5 bases). The CDR3 is 14 amino acids. Germline V gene lookup returns CDR1 MNHEY and CDR2 SVGAGI. Deletions cut 0 bases from V and 6 bases from J, with 11 bases between. CDR3 loop: CASSYSRTRSEAFF. DNA of the CDR3: TGTGCCAGCAGTTACTCGCGGACAAGATCTGAAGCTTTCTTT.

This chain joins TRBV13 and TRBJ1-2, with a tentative D call TRBD1 (5 bases). The CDR3 sequence is 13 residues long. CDR1 and CDR2 (germline): PRHDT, FYEKMQ (reference sequence). Deletions cut 1 base from V and 8 bases from J, with 11 bases between. CDR3 amino acids: CASSLEAGKGYTF. The CDR3 region has the DNA TGTGCCAGCAGCTTAGAGGCAGGGAAGGGCTACACCTTC.

The chain combines TRBV7-2 with TRBJ1-2; 7 bases line up with TRBD1. The CDR3 length is 15 residues. The V gene's germline CDR1 is SGHTA and CDR2 FQGNSA. Losses at the gene ends were 3 bases for V and 1 base for J; bases not matched to a gene: 5. The CDR3, as DNA: TGTGCCAGCAGCTTTACAGGGGTGGTTAACTATGGCTACACCTTC. Translation: CASSFTGVVNYGYTF.